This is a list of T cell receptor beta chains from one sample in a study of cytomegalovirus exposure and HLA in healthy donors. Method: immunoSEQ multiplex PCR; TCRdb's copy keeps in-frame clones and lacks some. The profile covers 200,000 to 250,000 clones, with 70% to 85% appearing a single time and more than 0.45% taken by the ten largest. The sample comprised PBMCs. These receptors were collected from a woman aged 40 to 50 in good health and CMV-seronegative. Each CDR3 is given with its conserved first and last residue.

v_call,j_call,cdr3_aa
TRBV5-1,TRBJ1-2,CASSLGGESGYTF
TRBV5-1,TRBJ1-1,CASSLAPEPRTETEAFF
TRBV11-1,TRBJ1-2,CASSNRDSGGYTF
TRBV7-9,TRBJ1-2,CASSFSEGVGGYTF
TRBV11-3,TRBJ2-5,CASSSRDRVETQYF
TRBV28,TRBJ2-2,CASRLTGGTGELFF
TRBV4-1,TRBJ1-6,CASSQLAGTYNSPLHF
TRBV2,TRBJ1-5,CASTPRLNQPQHF
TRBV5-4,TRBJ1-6,CASSPGVVGGYSPLHF
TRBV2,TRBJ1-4,CASITAGGHEKLFF
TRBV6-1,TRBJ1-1,CASSLRQENTEAFF
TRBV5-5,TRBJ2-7,CASSPGLPPDEQYF
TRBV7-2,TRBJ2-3,CASSKGASPGFTDTQYF
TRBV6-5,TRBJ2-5,CASSPSQVIQETQYF
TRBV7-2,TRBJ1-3,CASSLAISGNTIYF